This T cell receptor beta chain originates from a study of cytotoxic CD8 clonotypes in ibrutinib-treated CLL. Study-wide context: Among the samples, the mean was roughly 260,000 productive templates and tens of thousands of productive rearrangements. Study-level results: For progressing versus sustained-remission patients, sampling times were not the same. Upon ibrutinib response clonality rose, and upon progression it fell back toward baseline.

Some clones are missing from TCRdb's copy, which holds only in-frame ones; the method was immunoSEQ multiplex PCR. The table lists over 250,000 clones, 60% to 80% of them singletons. The V gene end was trimmed by 3 bases and the J gene end by 10 bases; junction bases not matched to a gene: 11. Germline V gives CDR1 KGHSH, CDR2 LQKENI. CDR3 length: 15 amino acids. A note on this clone: The antigen remains undetermined.

The sequence was collected from a human donor with chronic lymphocytic leukemia. The material sequenced was PBMCs, taken at disease progression, from a patient treated with ibrutinib. The chain carries TRBV18 and TRBJ2-7; 11 nucleotides align to TRBD2. In DNA, the CDR3 is TGTGCCAGCTCACCCCCGAAGGGGCTAGCGGGAGGACAGTACTTC. As protein: CASSPPKGLAGGQYF.